These 13 T cell receptor beta chains were sequenced from one sample in a study of cytomegalovirus exposure and HLA in healthy donors. Sequencing used immunoSEQ multiplex PCR; TCRdb keeps in-frame clones, though not all of them. The repertoire holds some 310,000 clones, with around 90% as singletons. The sequenced sample was PBMCs. The receptor set was obtained from a man younger than 45 in good health and CMV-seronegative.

The chain is built from TRBV6-6 and TRBJ1-1, with D tentatively TRBD1 (5 bases). In germline, CDR1 is MNHNY, CDR2 SVGAGI (reference sequence). The CDR3 totals 13 residues. The germline V and J ends were trimmed by 7 bases and 1 base, with 10 bases remaining between them. CDR3 nucleotide sequence: TGTGCCAGCACCGTCGACAGGAACACTGAAGCTTTCTTT. Translated: CASTVDRNTEAFF.

The V and J genes are TRBV4-1 and TRBJ1-6; 7 bases agree with TRBD1. The trim removed 6 bases at V and 8 bases at J, leaving 7 bases unmatched. The CDR3 contains 14 residues. In germline, CDR1 is MGHRA, CDR2 YSYEKL. The CDR3 nucleotides read TGCGCCAGCAGAGAAGTTGACAGGGATTCACCCCTCCACTTT. It translates to CASREVDRDSPLHF.

As concerns this clone: The sample contains more than one DNA sequence encoding this CDR3. V and J are TRBV6-6 and TRBJ1-1, with D tentatively TRBD1 (6 bases). V lost 6 bases, J lost 3 bases, and 8 bases lay in between. The CDR3 loop spans 12 amino acids. The germline V gene encodes CDR1 MNHNY and CDR2 SVGAGI (reference sequence). Here the CDR3 reads CASRNRDTEAFF. CDR3 nucleotide sequence: TGTGCCAGCAGAAACAGGGACACTGAAGCTTTCTTT.

V is TRBV5-5 and J is TRBJ2-7; 7 nucleotides agree with TRBD2. The CDR3 runs 15 residues. The germline gives CDR1 SGHKS, CDR2 YYEKEE (reference sequence). V lost 4 bases and J lost 2; bases outside the gene matches: 9. The CDR3 region is CASSPGFGRAYEQYF. For the CDR3, the DNA is TGTGCCAGCAGCCCAGGATTTGGGAGGGCCTACGAGCAGTACTTC. Variable domain in full (rest from reference TRBV5-5 and TRBJ2-7): DAGVTQSPTHLIKTRGQQVTLRCSPISGHKSVSWYQQVLGQGPQFIFQYYEKEERGRGNFPDRFSARQFPNYSSELNVNALLLGDSALYLCASSPGFGRAYEQYFGPGTRLTVT.

The rearrangement joins TRBV28 to TRBJ1-3; 7 bases are a match to TRBD1. The CDR3 contains 16 residues. CDR1 is MDHEN and CDR2 is SYDVKM in the germline V gene. The V segment lost 5 bases and the J segment 0 bases; nucleotides outside the gene matches: 7. CDR3: CASSRTGHISGNTIYF. CDR3 coding DNA: TGTGCCAGCAGTAGGACAGGACACATCTCTGGAAACACCATATATTTT.

The rearrangement joins TRBV6-6 to TRBJ1-4; D is unclear. Germline V gene data show CDR1 as MNHNY and CDR2 as SVGAGI (reference sequence). The CDR3 sequence is 14 residues long. V gave up 4 bases and J gave up 4 bases, with 10 bases separating them. In DNA form, the CDR3 reads TGTGCCAGCAGTTCCCCGGGGTATAATGAAAAACTGTTTTTT. It is translated as CASSSPGYNEKLFF.

This clone occurred a few times. The gene calls are TRBV2 and TRBJ2-7; tentative D call: TRBD1 (6 bases). This CDR3 has 15 residues. V was pared by 9 bases and J by 0 bases, with 18 bases between. CDR1 and CDR2 (germline): SNHLY, FYNNEI. CDR3 nucleotides: TGTGCCAGTACGGCCCCCACACAGGGCTCCTACGAGCAGTACTTC. Its protein is CASTAPTQGSYEQYF.

The rearrangement uses TRBV5-1 and TRBJ2-7; tentative D call: TRBD2 (6 bases). Trimming pared 5 bases from V and 2 bases from J, leaving 8 bases between. Per the germline V gene, CDR1 is SGHRS and CDR2 is YFSETQ. There are 12 residues in the CDR3. CDR3 residues: CASRGTAYEQYF. CDR3 in DNA: TGCGCCAGCAGGGGGACTGCCTACGAGCAGTACTTC.

The chain joins TRBV5-4 to TRBJ1-2; 7 bases map to TRBD1. V lost 0 bases, J lost 8 bases, and 7 bases stayed unmatched. CDR3 size: 14 residues. Germline CDR1 is SGHNT and CDR2 is YYREEE (reference sequence). CDR3 loop: CASSLGTGARGYTF. DNA of the CDR3: TGTGCCAGCAGCTTGGGAACAGGGGCCCGCGGCTACACCTTC.

The rearrangement links TRBV19 to TRBJ2-7; TRBD1 agrees at 7 bases. V dropped 10 bases and J dropped 0; count of bases not matched to a gene: 9. The CDR3 extends over 14 amino acids. Germline V CDR1 and CDR2: LNHDA, SQIVND (reference sequence). The CDR3 DNA reads TGTGCCACTTCAATCGGGACAGCCTCCTACGAGCAGTACTTC. Encoded protein: CATSIGTASYEQYF.

In this sample, this clone turned up once. This chain joins TRBV15 and TRBJ2-1; 10 positions match TRBD1. CDR1 and CDR2 from the germline V gene are LNHNV and YYDKDF (reference sequence). The junction had 4 bases not matched to a gene; V was cut back by 5 bases and J by 6 bases. The CDR3 has 14 amino acids. The CDR3 region is CATSWDRGGNEQFF. DNA for the CDR3: TGTGCCACCAGCTGGGACAGGGGAGGCAATGAGCAGTTCTTC.

The rearrangement joins TRBV10-3 to TRBJ1-2, with D possibly matching TRBD1 (6 bases). This CDR3 comprises 12 residues. V shed 6 bases and J shed 5 bases, with 10 bases lying between them. The germline CDR1 and CDR2 sequences are ENHRY and SYGVKD. CDR3 residues: CAISQGQYGYTF. Written as DNA, the CDR3 is TGTGCCATCAGCCAGGGGCAATATGGCTACACCTTC.

The chain recombines TRBV5-5 with TRBJ1-1; no clear D. This CDR3 region has 14 residues. V gave up 2 bases and J gave up 4 bases, with 12 bases separating them. From germline, CDR1 is SGHKS and CDR2 YYEKEE (reference sequence). The CDR3 bases are TGTGCCAGCAGCTTTGAGGGCTATGGCACTGAAGCTTTCTTT. Translated, it gives CASSFEGYGTEAFF.